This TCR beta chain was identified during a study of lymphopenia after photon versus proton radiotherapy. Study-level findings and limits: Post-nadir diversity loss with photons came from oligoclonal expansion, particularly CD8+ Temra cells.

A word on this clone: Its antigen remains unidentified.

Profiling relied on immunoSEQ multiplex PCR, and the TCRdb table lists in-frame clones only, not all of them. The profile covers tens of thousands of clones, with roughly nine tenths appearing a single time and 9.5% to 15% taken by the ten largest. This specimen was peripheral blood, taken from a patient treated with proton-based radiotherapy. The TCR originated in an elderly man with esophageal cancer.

In DNA form, the CDR3 reads TGTGCCAGCAGCCCCCGACTAGGCCTCCTGGAGACCCAGTACTTC. It yields the protein CASSPRLGLLETQYF. This rearrangement joins TRBV7-8 to TRBJ2-5; a weak D match, TRBD2 (6 bases). V dropped 5 bases and J dropped 5 bases, with 18 bases sitting between them. The germline gives CDR1 SGHVS, CDR2 FQNEAQ. The CDR3 has 15 residues.